This T cell receptor beta chain was identified during a study of long-term antiretroviral therapy in people with HIV. Survey-level resolution applied to immunoSEQ assay v3.0. Libraries were prepared by immunoSEQ multiplex PCR; TCRdb keeps only in-frame clonotypes and omits some of them. The sample has under 40,000 clones, around four fifths seen once. The source material was unsorted PBMCs, sampled 0.3 years after starting antiretroviral therapy. The receptor comes from a man between 18 and 29 years old with HIV.

CDR3 bases: TGTGCCAGCAGCGAACGGAAGGTTTGGGGCACCGGGGAGCTGTTTTTT. Its protein is CASSERKVWGTGELFF. V gene TRBV7-9 combines with J gene TRBJ2-2; the D is unclear. The CDR3 sequence is 16 residues long. Germline assignment: CDR1 SEHNR and CDR2 FQNEAQ (reference sequence). With 5 bases removed from V and 4 bases from J, the gap between germline ends came to 17 bases.